This is a list of T cell receptor beta chains from one sample in a study of HIV-infected patients and healthy controls. TCRdb redid the calling of the 5' RACE reads with MiXCR, one entry per CDR3 protein. The sample holds approximately 64,000 distinct CDR3 sequences; about 19% are singletons and the top ten take about 1.5%. The sequenced sample consisted of CD4+ T cells from blood. These receptors were obtained from a human donor in good health. Each CDR3 is given with its conserved first and last residue. D genes are given only for firm matches. The size entry is marked missing in some rows and otherwise reads once, few, many or a size class.

J	D	size	V	DNA	CDR3
TRBJ2-7	TRBD1	few	TRBV20-1	TGCAGCGACTTAGGGACAGGGGGCAGCTGGGAGCAGTACTTC	CSDLGTGGSWEQYF
TRBJ1-2	-	many	TRBV14	TGTGCCAGCAGCCAATCCAGGGGCTATGGCTACACCTTC	CASSQSRGYGYTF
TRBJ2-7	-	-	TRBV10-3	TGTGCCATCAGGGCAGCCACCTCCTACGAGCAGTACTTC	CAIRAATSYEQYF
TRBJ2-6	-	many	TRBV9	TGTGCCAGCAGCGGGCTGGGCTCCGGGGCCAACGTCCTGACTTTC	CASSGLGSGANVLTF
TRBJ2-3	-	-	TRBV4-1	TGCGCCAGCAGCCAAGACCCCAGCACAGATACGCAGTATTTT	CASSQDPSTDTQYF
TRBJ2-1	-	few	TRBV20-1	TGCAGTGCTAGAGATGGAAGAAACAATGAGCAGTTCTTC	CSARDGRNNEQFF
TRBJ1-5	-	few	TRBV5-4	TGTGCCAGCAGCTTGCAGGGGCTCAATCAGCCCCAGCATTTT	CASSLQGLNQPQHF
TRBJ2-7	-	few	TRBV7-8	TGTGCCAGCAGCTCGTACAGCACCCACTACGAGCAGTACTTC	CASSSYSTHYEQYF
TRBJ1-5	-	few	TRBV6-2/TRBV6-3	TGTGCCAGCAGGATCGGATCCGGGAGCCTCCCAAGTAGTCGAAATCAGCCCCAGCATTTT	CASRIGSGSLPSSRNQPQHF
TRBJ1-3	-	few	TRBV10-3	TGTGCCATCAGGTCCGACAAAACTGGAAACACCATATATTTT	CAIRSDKTGNTIYF
TRBJ2-5	-	-	TRBV3-1	TGTGCCAGCAGCCAAGGATCGTTCCAGTACTTC	CASSQGSFQYF
TRBJ1-2	-	many	TRBV20-1	TGCAGTGGGGGTTCGGGTTCCGCTGGCTACACCTTC	CSGGSGSAGYTF
TRBJ1-1	TRBD1	few	TRBV4-3	TGCGCCAGCAGCCCCGGGACAGGGAGGTATGGGACTGAAGCTTTCTTT	CASSPGTGRYGTEAFF
TRBJ2-2	TRBD2	many	TRBV12-3/TRBV12-4	TGTGCCAGCAGTTTATCCGGCCTAGCGGGAACCGGGGAGCTGTTTTTT	CASSLSGLAGTGELFF
TRBJ1-1	-	-	TRBV9	TGTGCCAGCACCGGTGCCGGGGGAGGGGGCACTGAAGCTTTCTTT	CASTGAGGGGTEAFF
TRBJ1-6	-	-	TRBV5-1	TGCGCCAGCAGCTTGGTTTCGGGCAGGGACTCCTATAATTCACCCCTCCACTTT	CASSLVSGRDSYNSPLHF
TRBJ2-1	TRBD2	-	TRBV4-2	TGTGCCAGCAGCCAAGTAGCGGGACTGAATGAGCAGTTCTTC	CASSQVAGLNEQFF
TRBJ1-2	-	-	TRBV20-1	TGCAGTGCTAGTCGCCAGCGAGGGGGAGGGGATGGCTACACCTTC	CSASRQRGGGDGYTF
TRBJ2-1	TRBD2	-	TRBV7-8	TGTGCCAGCAGCTTAGTGGGACTAGCGATCAATGAGCAGTTCTTC	CASSLVGLAINEQFF
TRBJ1-1	-	few	TRBV5-1	TGCGCCAGCAGCTTGGACTTTAACACTGAAGCTTTCTTT	CASSLDFNTEAFF
TRBJ1-3	-	few	TRBV3-1	TGTGCCAGCAGCCAGGGATGGGCCAGCTCTGGAAACACCATATATTTT	CASSQGWASSGNTIYF
TRBJ1-1	-	-	TRBV6-2/TRBV6-3	TGTGCCAGCGCAAGGGGGGGCATGAACACTGAAGCTTTCTTT	CASARGGMNTEAFF
TRBJ2-2	-	-	TRBV7-6	TGTGCCAGCAGCGTTACCGGGACCCATTACGCCGGGGAGCTGTTTTTT	CASSVTGTHYAGELFF
TRBJ2-5	-	many	TRBV6-6	TGTGCCAGCAGTTACCAGACAGTCGAATCCCAGTACTTC	CASSYQTVESQYF
TRBJ1-1	-	-	TRBV2	TGTGCCAGCAGTGAAGCAGGGCGGGAAGCTTTCTTT	CASSEAGREAFF
TRBJ2-7	TRBD2	many	TRBV7-2	TGTGCCAGCAGCTCCAGGGTACTACTTAGCGGGGCTGCGTACGAGCAGTACTTC	CASSSRVLLSGAAYEQYF
TRBJ1-3	-	many	TRBV4-1	TGCGCCAGCAGCAGGCAGGGGATCATCTTAGGTGGAAACACCATATATTTT	CASSRQGIILGGNTIYF
TRBJ1-5	-	-	TRBV6-1	TGTGCCAGCAGTGGGCCCCCGCGGACAGTTAGCAATCAGCCCCAGCATTTT	CASSGPPRTVSNQPQHF
TRBJ2-7	-	-	TRBV7-2	TGTGCCAGCAGCCTTTTGGGGCCCGAGCAGTACTTC	CASSLLGPEQYF
TRBJ1-3	-	many	TRBV6-5	TGTGCCAGCAGTTACTCCGGTACTGGAAACACCATATATTTT	CASSYSGTGNTIYF
TRBJ2-4	-	few	TRBV6-5	TGTGCCAGCAGTTACTCGTCTCCTGACGGGGTAGCCAAAAACATTCAGTACTTC	CASSYSSPDGVAKNIQYF
TRBJ1-6	-	few	TRBV9	TGTGCCAGCAGCCCAGGGTCATCGGTTTCTAATTCACCCCTCCACTTT	CASSPGSSVSNSPLHF
TRBJ1-4	TRBD1	many	TRBV19	TGTGCCAGTAAGGTTGCCGGGACAGGGGGTGAAAAACTGTTTTTT	CASKVAGTGGEKLFF
TRBJ1-5	TRBD1	few	TRBV6-1	TGTGCCAGCAGACAGACAGGGACGAGCAATCAGCCCCAGCATTTT	CASRQTGTSNQPQHF
TRBJ2-1	TRBD1	many	TRBV5-1	TGCGCCAGCAGCCTATCGACAGGGGCCTACAATGAGCAGTTCTTC	CASSLSTGAYNEQFF
TRBJ1-3	TRBD1	-	TRBV20-1	TGCAGTGCTAGAGACCGACAGGGGGCTAGCTCTGGAAACACCATATATTTT	CSARDRQGASSGNTIYF
TRBJ2-6	TRBD2	many	TRBV18	TGTGCCAGCTCTCTCCAGACTAGCGGGGGCTCTGGGGCCAACGTCCTGACTTTC	CASSLQTSGGSGANVLTF
TRBJ2-1	TRBD2	few	TRBV19	TGTGCCAGTAGAGATCCTAGCGGGGGGGACTACAATGAGCAGTTCTTC	CASRDPSGGDYNEQFF
TRBJ1-1	-	many	TRBV10-2	TGCGCCAGCATGTCCCAAACCATGGGGAACACTGAAGCTTTCTTT	CASMSQTMGNTEAFF
TRBJ2-6	-	many	TRBV5-1	TGCGCCAGCAGCTTGGAGGTCTCGGGCTCTGGGGCCAACGTCCTGACTTTC	CASSLEVSGSGANVLTF
TRBJ1-2	-	few	TRBV7-2	TGTGCCAGCAGCTTAGCGACGGCAGGGAGGGGTGGCTACACCTTC	CASSLATAGRGGYTF
TRBJ2-3	-	few	TRBV4-1	TGCGCCAGCAGCCAAGATTACTTCACAGATACGCAGTATTTT	CASSQDYFTDTQYF
TRBJ1-1	-	many	TRBV7-8	TGTGCCAGCAGCTTAGATATCTCGAACACTGAAGCTTTCTTT	CASSLDISNTEAFF
TRBJ1-4	-	many	TRBV5-1	TGCGCCAGCAGCCCGGGGACGGACGAAAAACTGTTTTTT	CASSPGTDEKLFF
TRBJ1-2	TRBD1	many	TRBV20-1	TGCAGTGCTAGAGGGGGACAGGGTGGGCCCTTTAACTATGGCTACACCTTC	CSARGGQGGPFNYGYTF
TRBJ2-3	-	-	TRBV12-3/TRBV12-4	TGTGCCAGCAGCTCCGACAGGCAGGGACCGATTACAGATACGCAGTATTTT	CASSSDRQGPITDTQYF
TRBJ1-1	-	many	TRBV5-6	TGTGCCAGCAGCGGGGGTTCGGGATATACTTCCGGAGCGGAAGCTTTCTTT	CASSGGSGYTSGAEAFF
TRBJ1-4	-	many	TRBV4-1	TGCGCCAGCAGCCAAGATCGAGGAGGAAATATTGCAACTAATGAAAAACTGTTTTTT	CASSQDRGGNIATNEKLFF